A single sample gave rise to the 13 T cell receptor beta chains below, sequenced in a study of T cell responses to AZD1222 COVID-19 vaccine. Clones were sequenced by immunoSEQ multiplex PCR, and TCRdb holds only the in-frame ones, with some missing. Here the sample spans 95,000 to 130,000 clones, about 86% being singletons. Specimen: peripheral blood, collected on day 0 of AZD1222 vaccination. The receptor set was obtained from an adult in good health.

The CDR3 loop is CAPASPNYGYTF. The CDR3 nucleotides read TGTGCCCCGGCCAGCCCAAACTATGGCTACACCTTC. The V gene is TRBV30, the J gene TRBJ1-2; D gene unclear. This CDR3 contains 12 residues. Looked up from germline, CDR1 is GTSNPN and CDR2 is SVGIG (reference sequence). Trimming took 8 bases from V and 2 from J, leaving 12 bases between them.

The chain is built from TRBV7-2 and TRBJ2-1; 9 bases line up with TRBD2. CDR3 length: 15 amino acids. J was trimmed by 10 bases and V by 5 bases; bases with no gene match: 12. CDR1 and CDR2 from the germline V gene are SGHTA and FQGNSA. The CDR3 sequence is CASSPSPSSGTEQFF. The CDR3 DNA reads as TGTGCCAGCAGCCCTAGTCCGTCTAGCGGGACGGAGCAGTTCTTC.

The chain recombines TRBV11-2 with TRBJ2-1, with 8 bases matching TRBD2. J lost 5 bases, V lost 2 bases, and 8 bases had no gene match. Germline V gene sequence: CDR1 SGHAT, CDR2 FQNNGV. The CDR3 spans 16 residues. The CDR3 sequence is CASSLKRGRFNNEQFF. Written as DNA, the CDR3 is TGTGCCAGCAGCTTAAAGCGGGGGCGCTTCAACAATGAGCAGTTCTTC.

The sample holds a few counts of this clone. DNA of the CDR3: TGCGCCAGCAGCCGATTTCAGGGGAGTGAGACCCAGTACTTC. Its translation is CASSRFQGSETQYF. The chain is built from TRBV5-1 and TRBJ2-5; a possible D gene is TRBD1 (6 bases). The CDR3 spans 14 residues. CDR1 SGHRS and CDR2 YFSETQ come from the germline V gene. The V end lost 4 bases, the J end lost 5 bases, and 15 bases lay between the germline ends.

This rearrangement joins TRBV2 to TRBJ1-2; 11 bases are a match to TRBD1. The length of the CDR3 is 14 residues. After removal of 8 bases from V and 3 bases from J, the junction contained 5 bases not matched to a gene. The germline gives CDR1 SNHLY, CDR2 FYNNEI. This CDR3 is CASSRTGGDYGYTF. CDR3 DNA sequence: TGTGCCAGCTCCCGGACAGGGGGCGACTATGGCTACACCTTC.

This clone was seen only once. The J gene is TRBJ1-4, the V gene TRBV5-1, with 9 bases fitting TRBD1. The V gene's germline CDR1 is SGHRS and CDR2 YFSETQ. This CDR3 contains 15 residues. The trim removed 4 bases at V and 8 bases at J, leaving 9 bases unmatched. The CDR3 DNA is TGCGCCAGCAGCCTGTCCGGGACAGGGAGCGAAAAACTGTTTTTT. It is translated as CASSLSGTGSEKLFF.

The rearrangement links TRBV6-2 or TRBV6-3 to TRBJ1-1; 9 positions match TRBD1. This CDR3 comprises 15 residues. Germline assignment: CDR1 MNHEY and CDR2 SVGEGT. V lost 3 bases and J lost 3; bases outside the gene matches: 5. CDR3 residues: CASSYSTGGHTEAFF. The CDR3, as DNA: TGTGCCAGCAGTTATTCGACAGGGGGGCACACTGAAGCTTTCTTT.

The chain links TRBV7-2 to TRBJ1-1, with 8 bases fitting TRBD1. The CDR3 contains 13 residues. V lost 8 bases to trimming and J lost 5 bases; unmatched junction nucleotides: 7. Per the germline V gene, CDR1 is SGHTA and CDR2 is FQGNSA. The CDR3 region has the DNA TGTGCCAGCTTCAGGGGGCCTTCGACTGAAGCTTTCTTT. Its translation: CASFRGPSTEAFF.

The J gene is TRBJ2-1, the V gene TRBV7-2, with a tentative D call TRBD2 (5 bases). With 4 bases removed from V and 0 bases from J, the gap between germline ends came to 10 bases. Germline values: CDR1 SGHTA, CDR2 FQGNSA. There are 15 residues in the CDR3. CDR3 sequence (DNA): TGTGCCAGCAGCTCTATCGGGGACTCCTACAATGAGCAGTTCTTC. Translating gives CASSSIGDSYNEQFF.

The chain recombines TRBV7-8 with TRBJ1-5; TRBD1 might be the D (6 bases). CDR3 length: 16 residues. The germline V and J ends were trimmed by 1 base and 3 bases, with 13 bases remaining between them. The V gene's germline CDR1 is SGHVS and CDR2 FQNEAQ. CDR3 protein: CASSLEGGLFNQPQHF. CDR3 nucleotide sequence: TGTGCCAGCAGCTTAGAGGGGGGTCTATTCAATCAGCCCCAGCATTTT.

The CDR3 nucleotides read TGTGCCAGCTCACCAGGGACCAATCAGCCCCAGCATTTT. Translated, it gives CASSPGTNQPQHF. The genes are TRBV18 and TRBJ1-5; maybe TRBD1 (5 bases). From germline, CDR1 is KGHSH and CDR2 LQKENI. V was clipped by 2 bases and J by 3 bases, with 5 bases between them. The CDR3 contains 13 residues.

The rearrangement joins TRBV30 to TRBJ1-2; no clear D gene. Germline V gene data show CDR1 as GTSNPN and CDR2 as SVGIG (reference sequence). Trimming took 8 bases from V and 7 from J, leaving 20 bases between them. The CDR3 covers 13 residues. The CDR3 DNA is TGTGCCAGTAGTCCCTACCTGGGAGGTGGCTACACCTTC. Amino acid sequence: CASSPYLGGGYTF.

This clone turned up a few times. V and J are TRBV27 and TRBJ2-2; D is uncertain. Germline V gene sequence: CDR1 MNHEY, CDR2 SMNVEV (reference sequence). The CDR3 totals 11 residues. The V end was cut by 5 bases, the J end by 5 bases, with 3 bases between. CDR3 protein: CASSATGELFF. The CDR3 DNA is TGTGCCAGCAGTGCGACCGGGGAGCTGTTTTTT.